The count of the clone carrying this T cell receptor (beta chain) is one. As yet, its antigen is unknown. This entry is derived from a study of shared clonotypes between healthy human individuals. Study-wide points: The represented genetic and exposure-history diversity was limited by the small number of donors.

V dropped 3 bases and J dropped 5 bases, with 12 bases sitting between them. Germline V lookup: CDR1 SGDLS, CDR2 YYNGEE. This CDR3 comprises 13 residues. Sequenced by immunoSEQ multiplex PCR; TCRdb stores in-frame clones only, minus some. There are some 1.4 million clones in the sample; approximately 97% occur only once, and about 1% lies in the top ten. The sequenced material came from naive CD4+ T cells sorted from blood. Subset given: CD45RA+ positively selected. The chain uses TRBV9 and TRBJ2-7; D may be TRBD2 (6 bases). The sequence was obtained from a man aged 30 to 45 in good health. The CDR3 bases are TGTGCCAGCAGCGGGAGGGTGACCAACGAGCAGTACTTC. It is translated as CASSGRVTNEQYF.